This TCR beta chain was sequenced in a study of control samples from healthy donors and cancer patients. Measured with immunoSEQ multiplex PCR; TCRdb has only the in-frame clones, and not every one. This table holds around 170,000 clones, nearly 90% found once. The V and J ends lost 4 bases and 3 bases respectively, with 7 bases between them. The CDR3 length is 12 residues. Germline assignment: CDR1 MDHEN and CDR2 SYDVKM. The clonotype comes from a woman in her forties or fifties in good health. This chain links TRBV28 with TRBJ2-7; D call uncertain. The sequencing input was blood. The CDR3 coding sequence is TGTGCCAGCAGTTCAACGGACTACGAGCAGTACTTC. It specifies CASSSTDYEQYF. The entire variable domain, with the rest obtained from reference TRBV28 and TRBJ2-7, is as follows: DVKVTQSSRYLVKRTGEKVFLECVQDMDHENMFWYRQDPGLGLRLIYFSYDVKMKEKGDIPEGYSVSREKKERFSLILESASTNQTSMYLCASSSTDYEQYFGPGTRLTVT.